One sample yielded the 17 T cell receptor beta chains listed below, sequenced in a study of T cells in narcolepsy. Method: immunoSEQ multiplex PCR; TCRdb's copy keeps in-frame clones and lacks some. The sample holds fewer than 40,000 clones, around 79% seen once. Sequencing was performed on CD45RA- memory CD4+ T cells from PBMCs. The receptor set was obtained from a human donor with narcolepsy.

DNA for the CDR3: TGTGCCAGCAGCCTAGGAGGTGGGGACAGAAAATCACCCCTCCACTTT. It codes for CASSLGGGDRKSPLHF. This chain connects TRBV7-9 to TRBJ1-6; 7 positions match TRBD1. This CDR3 is 16 amino acids long. Germline V gene sequence: CDR1 SEHNR, CDR2 FQNEAQ (reference sequence). Trimming removed 5 bases from V and 10 bases from J; junction bases left unmatched: 14.

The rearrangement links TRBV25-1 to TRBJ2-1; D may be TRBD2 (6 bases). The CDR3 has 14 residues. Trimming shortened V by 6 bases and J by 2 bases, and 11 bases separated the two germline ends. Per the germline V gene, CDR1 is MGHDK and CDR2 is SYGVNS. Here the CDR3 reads CASSGTLPYNEQFF. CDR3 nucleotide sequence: TGTGCCAGCAGCGGGACTTTACCCTACAATGAGCAGTTCTTC.

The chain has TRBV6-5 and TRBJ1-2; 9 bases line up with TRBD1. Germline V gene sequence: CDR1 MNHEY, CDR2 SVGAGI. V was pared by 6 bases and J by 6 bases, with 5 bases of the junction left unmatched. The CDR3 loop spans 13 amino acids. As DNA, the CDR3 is TGTGCCAGCAGCCTCACAGGGGGCGATGGCTACACCTTC. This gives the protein CASSLTGGDGYTF.

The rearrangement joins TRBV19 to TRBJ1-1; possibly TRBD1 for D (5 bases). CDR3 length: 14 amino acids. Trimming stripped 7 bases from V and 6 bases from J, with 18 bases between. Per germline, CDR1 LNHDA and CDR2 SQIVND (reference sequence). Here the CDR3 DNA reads TGTGCCAGTATTCAGATAGGGGTGGTGGCTGAAGCTTTCTTT. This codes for CASIQIGVVAEAFF.

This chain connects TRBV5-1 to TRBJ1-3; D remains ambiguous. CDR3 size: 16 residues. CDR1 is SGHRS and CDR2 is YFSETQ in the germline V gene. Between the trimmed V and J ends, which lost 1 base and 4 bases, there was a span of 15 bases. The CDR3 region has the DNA TGCGCCAGCAGCTTGCGCTCAGTACTGTCCGGAAACACCATATATTTT. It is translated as CASSLRSVLSGNTIYF.

The CDR3, as DNA: TGTGCCAGCAGCTTAAGGGGCACTAGCGGGAGTTCCAATGAGCAGTTCTTC. Its protein is CASSLRGTSGSSNEQFF. The rearrangement uses TRBV7-2 and TRBJ2-1, with TRBD2 matching over 11 bases. The CDR3 sequence is 17 residues long. Trimming at V came to 2 bases and at J to 6 bases, leaving 9 bases not matched to a gene. CDR1 and CDR2 (germline): SGHTA, FQGNSA. Drawing the rest from reference TRBV7-2 and TRBJ2-1, the complete variable domain is GAGVSQSPSNKVTEKGKDVELRCDPISGHTALYWYRQSLGQGLEFLIYFQGNSAPDKSGLPSDRFSAERTGGSVSTLTIQRTQQEDSAVYLCASSLRGTSGSSNEQFFGPGTRLTVL.

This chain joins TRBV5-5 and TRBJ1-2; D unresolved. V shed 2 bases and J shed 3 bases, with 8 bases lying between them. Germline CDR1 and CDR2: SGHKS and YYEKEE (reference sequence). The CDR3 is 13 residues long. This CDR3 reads CASSFTDDYGYTF. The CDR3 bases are TGTGCCAGCAGCTTCACAGACGACTATGGCTACACCTTC.

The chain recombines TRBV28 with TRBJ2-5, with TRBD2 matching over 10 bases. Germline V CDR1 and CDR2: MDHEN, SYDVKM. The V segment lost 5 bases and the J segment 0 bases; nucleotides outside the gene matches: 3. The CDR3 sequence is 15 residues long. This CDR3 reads CASSLAGAYQETQYF. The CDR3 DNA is TGTGCCAGCAGTCTAGCGGGAGCCTACCAAGAGACCCAGTACTTC.

CDR3 region: CASSLGLAGVLNEQFF. The CDR3 DNA reads TGTGCCAGCAGCTTGGGACTAGCGGGAGTTCTAAATGAGCAGTTCTTC. This rearrangement joins TRBV5-4 to TRBJ2-1, with 12 bases that match TRBD2. The CDR3 consists of 16 residues. The germline gives CDR1 SGHNT, CDR2 YYREEE (reference sequence). J was trimmed by 7 bases and V by 0 bases; bases with no gene match: 5.

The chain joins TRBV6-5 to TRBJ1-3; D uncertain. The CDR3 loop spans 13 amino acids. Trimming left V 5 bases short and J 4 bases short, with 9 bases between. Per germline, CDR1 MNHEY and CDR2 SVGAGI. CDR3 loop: CASSVPGGNTIYF. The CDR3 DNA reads TGTGCCAGCAGTGTCCCGGGGGGAAACACCATATATTTT.

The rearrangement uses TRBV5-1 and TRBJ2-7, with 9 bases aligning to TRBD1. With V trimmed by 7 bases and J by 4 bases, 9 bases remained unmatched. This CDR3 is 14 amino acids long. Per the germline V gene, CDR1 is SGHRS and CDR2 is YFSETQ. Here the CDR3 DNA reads TGCGCCAGCCATCGTGGGACAGGGATATACGAGCAGTACTTC. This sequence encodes CASHRGTGIYEQYF.

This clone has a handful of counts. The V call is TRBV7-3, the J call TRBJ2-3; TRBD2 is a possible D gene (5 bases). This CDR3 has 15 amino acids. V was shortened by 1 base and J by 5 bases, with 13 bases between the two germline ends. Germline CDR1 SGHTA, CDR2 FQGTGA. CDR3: CASSLMRARLDTQYF. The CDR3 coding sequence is TGTGCCAGCAGCTTAATGAGGGCCAGGTTAGATACGCAGTATTTT.

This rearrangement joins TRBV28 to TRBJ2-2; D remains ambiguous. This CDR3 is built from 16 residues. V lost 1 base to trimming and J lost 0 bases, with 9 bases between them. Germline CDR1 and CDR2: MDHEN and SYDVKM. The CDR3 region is CASSLYGNTNTGELFF. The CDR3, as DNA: TGTGCCAGCAGTTTATACGGAAACACGAACACCGGGGAGCTGTTTTTT.

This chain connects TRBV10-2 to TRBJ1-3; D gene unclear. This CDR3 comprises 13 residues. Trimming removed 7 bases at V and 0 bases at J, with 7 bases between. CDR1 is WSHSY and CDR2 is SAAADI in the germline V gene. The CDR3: CASTSDSGNTIYF. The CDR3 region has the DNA TGCGCCAGCACCTCTGACTCTGGAAACACCATATATTTT.

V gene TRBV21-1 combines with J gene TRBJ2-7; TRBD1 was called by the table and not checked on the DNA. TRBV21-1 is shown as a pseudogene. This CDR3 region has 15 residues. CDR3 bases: TGTGCCAGCAGCAGAATAGGACAGGGAGCCTACGAGCAGTACTTC. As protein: CASSRIGQGAYEQYF.

CDR3 nucleotides: TGTGCCAGCAGTCCTCTGTCGAGGCCCCAGCATTTT. Translating it yields CASSPLSRPQHF. The chain has TRBV28 and TRBJ1-5; D is undetermined. V lost 5 bases and J lost 9, with 11 bases in between. The CDR3 totals 12 residues. Germline CDR1 MDHEN, CDR2 SYDVKM.

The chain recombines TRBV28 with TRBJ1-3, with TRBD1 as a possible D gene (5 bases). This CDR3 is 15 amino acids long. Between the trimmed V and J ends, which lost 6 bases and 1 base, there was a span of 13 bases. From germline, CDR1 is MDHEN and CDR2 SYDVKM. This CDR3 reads CASSRPWGSGNTIYF. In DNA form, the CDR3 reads TGTGCCAGCAGCCGACCATGGGGGTCTGGAAACACCATATATTTT.